The 17 T cell receptor beta chains in this list originate from one sample, sequenced in a study of blood T cell repertoires in COVID-19. TCRdb's copy holds only in-frame clones and misses some; the assay was immunoSEQ multiplex PCR. The sample lists 270,000 or so clones, less than 95% occurring once. Sequencing used PBMCs or T cells enriched from blood (not recorded which). Every receptor here comes from a man aged 40-50 years who had been exposed to COVID-19.

The rearrangement uses TRBV7-9 and TRBJ2-1, with D maybe TRBD1 (5 bases). The CDR3 runs 17 residues. Per germline, CDR1 SEHNR and CDR2 FQNEAQ (reference sequence). The V end lost 6 bases, the J end lost 7 bases, and 25 bases lay between the germline ends. CDR3 sequence (DNA): TGTGCCAGCAGTGCTGCACCGAGCAGGGATCGTAGGAATGAGCAGTTCTTC. This codes for CASSAAPSRDRRNEQFF.

V is TRBV5-1 and J is TRBJ2-2, with 7 bases fitting TRBD2. CDR3 size: 16 residues. Trimming at V came to 6 bases and at J to 5 bases, leaving 13 bases not matched to a gene. Per germline, CDR1 SGHRS and CDR2 YFSETQ. The DNA of the CDR3 is TGCGCCAGCATGCTCGGCGGGAGATCGCAAACCGGGGAGCTGTTTTTT. This codes for CASMLGGRSQTGELFF.

The chain is built from TRBV9 and TRBJ2-2; possibly TRBD1 for D (5 bases). The CDR3 has 16 residues. Trimming stripped 4 bases from V and 2 bases from J, with 15 bases between. CDR1 and CDR2 (germline): SGDLS, YYNGEE. The DNA of the CDR3 is TGTGCCAGCAGCCCAACAGGACGACAAAACACCGGGGAGCTGTTTTTT. Its protein is CASSPTGRQNTGELFF.

The V call is TRBV27, the J call TRBJ2-7; D remains ambiguous. Germline V CDR1 and CDR2: MNHEY, SMNVEV (reference sequence). The V end was cut by 8 bases, the J end by 4 bases, with 12 bases between. There are 12 residues in the CDR3. This CDR3 reads CASRPSVYEQYF. The CDR3 nucleotides read TGTGCCAGCCGGCCCAGCGTTTACGAGCAGTACTTC.

V is TRBV4-2 and J is TRBJ1-6, with D perhaps TRBD1 (5 bases). The V end lost 4 bases, the J end lost 0 bases, and 19 bases lay between the germline ends. The CDR3 length is 19 residues. CDR1 and CDR2 from the germline V gene are LGHNA and YNFKEQ. Here the CDR3 DNA reads TGTGCCAGCAGCCGAATCGAGGACACCGCAAGCTCCTATAATTCACCCCTCCACTTT. Its protein is CASSRIEDTASSYNSPLHF.

This chain uses TRBV7-9 with TRBJ1-5, with 8 bases that match TRBD1. CDR1 SEHNR and CDR2 FQNEAQ come from the germline V gene (reference sequence). J lost 4 bases, V lost 1 base, and 0 bases had no gene match. The CDR3 length is 14 residues. The chain's CDR3 is CASSLGTGNQPQHF. The CDR3 bases are TGTGCCAGCAGCTTAGGGACAGGGAATCAGCCCCAGCATTTT. The full variable domain, in which reference TRBV7-9 and TRBJ1-5 provide the parts outside the CDR3, is DTGVSQNPRHKITKRGQNVTFRCDPISEHNRLYWYRQTLGQGPEFLTYFQNEAQLEKSRLLSDRFSAERPKGSFSTLEIQRTEQGDSAMYLCASSLGTGNQPQHFGDGTRLSIL.

On this clone itself: The junction and the germline gene differ at one end; a read error may be behind it. The chain links TRBV6-5 to TRBJ2-7, with D maybe TRBD2 (7 bases). Germline V gene lookup returns CDR1 MNHEY and CDR2 SVGAGI. The CDR3 loop spans 12 amino acids. This CDR3 reads CASSPDRTSHIF. The CDR3, as DNA: TGTGCCAGCAGCCCCGACAGGACTAGTCACATCTTC.

V usage is TRBV12-3 or TRBV12-4 and J usage is TRBJ1-5; D remains ambiguous. The CDR3 runs to 12 residues. The V and J ends lost 7 bases and 4 bases respectively, with 8 bases between them. The CDR3 DNA follows: TGTGCCAGCAACTATAGGAATCAGCCCCAGCATTTT. The encoded protein is CASNYRNQPQHF.

With regard to this clone: Mismatch with germline at one junction end may stem from a read error. The chain employs TRBV7-2 and TRBJ1-1, with D hard to call. Germline V lookup: CDR1 SGHTA, CDR2 FQGNSA. This CDR3 spans 17 amino acids. The CDR3, as DNA: TGTGCCAGCAGGTTAGCAGGTTTGGAGAACCCGAACACTGAAGCTTTCTTT. Amino acids: CASRLAGLENPNTEAFF.

The J gene is TRBJ1-1, the V gene TRBV29-1; D gene ambiguous. Looked up from germline, CDR1 is SQVTM and CDR2 is ANQGSEA. The CDR3 length is 11 residues. Trimming left V 2 bases short and J 2 bases short, with 3 bases between. This chain's CDR3 is CSVEINTEAFF. In DNA, the CDR3 is TGCAGCGTTGAAATAAACACTGAAGCTTTCTTT. The whole variable domain, filled in from reference TRBV29-1 and TRBJ1-1, reads SAVISQKPSRDICQRGTSLTIQCQVDSQVTMMFWYRQQPGQSLTLIATANQGSEATYESGFVIDKFPISRPNLTFSTLTVSNMSPEDSSIYLCSVEINTEAFFGQGTRLTVV.

The chain recombines TRBV19 with TRBJ2-1; weak D call: TRBD1 (6 bases). Deletions cut 6 bases from V and 8 bases from J, with 14 bases between. This CDR3 region has 13 residues. The germline gives CDR1 LNHDA, CDR2 SQIVND (reference sequence). CDR3 amino acids: CASRVAGVDEQFF. CDR3 sequence (DNA): TGTGCCAGTAGGGTGGCAGGGGTCGATGAGCAGTTCTTC.

This clone was detected a few times. The V gene is TRBV7-9, the J gene TRBJ1-5; weak D call: TRBD1 (5 bases). The CDR3 loop spans 15 amino acids. The V and J ends lost 1 base and 7 bases respectively, with 14 bases between them. Germline V gene lookup returns CDR1 SEHNR and CDR2 FQNEAQ (reference sequence). The CDR3 sequence is CASSLVIQGRQPQHF. The CDR3 region has the DNA TGTGCCAGCAGCTTAGTTATCCAGGGTCGGCAGCCCCAGCATTTT.

The chain couples TRBV9 to TRBJ2-3; 12 nucleotides align to TRBD2. CDR1 is SGDLS, CDR2 YYNGEE, per germline. V gave up 4 bases and J gave up 6 bases; unmatched junction bases: 15. CDR3 length equals 18 residues. CDR3 bases: TGTGCCAGCAGCACCACGCCCGGGACTAGCGGGCCGGGTGATACGCAGTATTTT. It specifies CASSTTPGTSGPGDTQYF.

The V gene is TRBV24-1, the J gene TRBJ2-7; D possibly corresponds to TRBD1 (6 bases). Germline values: CDR1 KGHDR, CDR2 SFDVKD. CDR3 length: 12 amino acids. Trimming took 4 bases from V and 7 from J, leaving 10 bases between them. CDR3: CATSDFGTEQYF. The DNA for the CDR3 is TGTGCCACCAGTGACTTCGGGACAGAGCAGTACTTC.

CDR3 coding DNA: TGTGCCAGCAGCGACTTAGCGGGGAGGAACCCGAATGAGCAGTTCTTC. Translating gives CASSDLAGRNPNEQFF. This chain links TRBV7-3 with TRBJ2-1; 8 bases are shared with TRBD2. CDR3 length equals 16 residues. Trimming removed 5 bases from V and 7 bases from J; junction bases left unmatched: 13. Germline CDR1 SGHTA, CDR2 FQGTGA.

V and J are TRBV2 and TRBJ2-1; D might be TRBD1 (6 bases). Germline CDR1 and CDR2: SNHLY and FYNNEI. With 4 bases removed from V and 2 bases from J, the gap between germline ends came to 15 bases. CDR3 length: 16 residues. In nucleotides, the CDR3 is TGTGCCAGCAGTGGCCTCCGGGACACAGCCTACAATGAGCAGTTCTTC. This encodes CASSGLRDTAYNEQFF.

V and J are TRBV24-1 and TRBJ2-3, with 7 bases fitting TRBD1. The CDR3 has 16 amino acids. Trimming cost V 2 bases and J 1 base; bases outside gene matches: 5. CDR1 and CDR2 (germline): KGHDR, SFDVKD. CDR3 DNA sequence: TGTGCCACCAGTGATTGGGACAGCATCGGCACAGATACGCAGTATTTT. Its translation: CATSDWDSIGTDTQYF.